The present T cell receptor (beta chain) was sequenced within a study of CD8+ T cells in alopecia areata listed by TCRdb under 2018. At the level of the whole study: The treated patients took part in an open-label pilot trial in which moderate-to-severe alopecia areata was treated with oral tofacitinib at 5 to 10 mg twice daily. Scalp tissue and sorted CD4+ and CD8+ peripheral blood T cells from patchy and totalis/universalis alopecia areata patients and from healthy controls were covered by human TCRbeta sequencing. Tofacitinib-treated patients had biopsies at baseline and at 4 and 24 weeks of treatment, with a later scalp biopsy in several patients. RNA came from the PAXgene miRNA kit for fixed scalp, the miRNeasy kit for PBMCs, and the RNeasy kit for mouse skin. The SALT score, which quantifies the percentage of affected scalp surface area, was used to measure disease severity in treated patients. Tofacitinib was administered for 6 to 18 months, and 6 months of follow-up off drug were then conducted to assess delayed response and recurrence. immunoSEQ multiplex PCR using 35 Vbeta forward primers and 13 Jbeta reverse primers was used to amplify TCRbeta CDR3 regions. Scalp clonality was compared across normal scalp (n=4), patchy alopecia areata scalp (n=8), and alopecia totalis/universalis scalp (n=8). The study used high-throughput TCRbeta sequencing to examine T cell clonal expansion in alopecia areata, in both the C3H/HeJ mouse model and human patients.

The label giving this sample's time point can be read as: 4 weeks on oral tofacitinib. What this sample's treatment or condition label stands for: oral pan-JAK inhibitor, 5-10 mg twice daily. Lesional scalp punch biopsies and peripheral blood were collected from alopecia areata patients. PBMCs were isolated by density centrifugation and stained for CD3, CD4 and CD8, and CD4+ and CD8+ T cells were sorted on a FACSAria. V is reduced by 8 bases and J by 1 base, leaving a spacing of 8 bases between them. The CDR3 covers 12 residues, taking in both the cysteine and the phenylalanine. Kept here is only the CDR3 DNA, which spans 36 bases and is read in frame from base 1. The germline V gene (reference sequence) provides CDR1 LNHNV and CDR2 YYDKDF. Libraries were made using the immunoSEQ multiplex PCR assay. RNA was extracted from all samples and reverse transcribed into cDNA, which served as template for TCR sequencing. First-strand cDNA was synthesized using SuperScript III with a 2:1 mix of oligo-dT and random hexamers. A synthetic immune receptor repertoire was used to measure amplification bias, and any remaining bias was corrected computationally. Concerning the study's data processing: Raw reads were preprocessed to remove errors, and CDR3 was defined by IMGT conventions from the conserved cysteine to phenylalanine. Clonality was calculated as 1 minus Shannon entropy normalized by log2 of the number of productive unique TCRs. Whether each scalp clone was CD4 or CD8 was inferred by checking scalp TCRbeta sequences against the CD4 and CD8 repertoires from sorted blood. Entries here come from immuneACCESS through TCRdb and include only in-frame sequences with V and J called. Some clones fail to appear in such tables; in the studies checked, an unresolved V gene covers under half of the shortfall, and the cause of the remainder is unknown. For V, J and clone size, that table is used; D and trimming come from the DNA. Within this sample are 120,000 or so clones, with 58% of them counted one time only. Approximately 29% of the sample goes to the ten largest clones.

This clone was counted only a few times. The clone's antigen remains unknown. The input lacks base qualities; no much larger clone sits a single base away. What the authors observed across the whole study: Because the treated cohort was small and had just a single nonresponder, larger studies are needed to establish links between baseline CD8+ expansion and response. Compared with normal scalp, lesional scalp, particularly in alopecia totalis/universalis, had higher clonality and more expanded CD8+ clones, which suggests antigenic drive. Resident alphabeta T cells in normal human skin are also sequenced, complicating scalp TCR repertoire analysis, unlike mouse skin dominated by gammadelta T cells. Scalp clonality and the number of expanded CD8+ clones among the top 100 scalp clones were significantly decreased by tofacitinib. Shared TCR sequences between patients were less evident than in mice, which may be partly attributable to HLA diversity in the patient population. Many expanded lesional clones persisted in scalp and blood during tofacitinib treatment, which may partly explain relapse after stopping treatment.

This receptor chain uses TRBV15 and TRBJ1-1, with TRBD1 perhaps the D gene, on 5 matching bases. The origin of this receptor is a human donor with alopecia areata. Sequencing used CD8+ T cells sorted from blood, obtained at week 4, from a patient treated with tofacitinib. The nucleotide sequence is TGTGCCACCGGGGCGGAGAACACTGAAGCTTTCTTT. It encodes CATGAENTEAFF.